This is a list of T cell receptor beta chains from one sample in a study of OX40 agonist ivuxolimab in advanced cancers. The data were produced by immunoSEQ multiplex PCR, yet TCRdb's version contains in-frame clones alone and is incomplete. Among tens of thousands of clones listed, approximately 94% were seen once. This specimen consisted of CD4+ or CD8+ T cells sorted from blood, obtained in a trial of the OX40 agonist ivuxolimab. These receptors were taken from an adult with an advanced solid tumor such as melanoma, head and neck, liver or kidney cancer. Both conserved end residues are part of each CDR3.

j_gene	v_gene	CDR3aa
TRBJ2-7	TRBV5-4	CASSLPGGPYEQYF
TRBJ2-7	TRBV7-9	CASSLGHRPYEQYF
TRBJ1-2	TRBV5-4	CASSLVGNYGYTF
TRBJ2-1	TRBV10-2	CASSEMSPPEQFF
TRBJ2-2	TRBV9	CASSAPTGAGRTGELFF
TRBJ1-1	TRBV5-1	CASSGGTGELPTEAFF
TRBJ2-3	TRBV9	CASSPRDRFDTQYF
TRBJ2-2	TRBV25-1	CASSDGETVLNTGELFF
TRBJ1-4	TRBV5-6	CASSLWAATNEKLFF
TRBJ2-1	TRBV28	CASSLSIIANWGNEQFF
TRBJ2-5	TRBV27	CASKTQLPQETQYF
TRBJ1-1	TRBV27	CASSSGRREAFF
TRBJ2-1	TRBV14	CASSQDRKKQFF
TRBJ2-1	TRBV6-4	CASSAYEGYNEQFF
TRBJ2-1	TRBV9	CASSIFGTGSSYNEQFF
TRBJ2-5	TRBV6-5	CASSWISSGSGQTQYF
TRBJ2-1	TRBV27	CASSFGTGGFNEQFF
TRBJ2-7	TRBV6-4	CASSDTRQGLSYEQYF
TRBJ1-2	TRBV29-1	CSVEDLQVDPRNYGYTF
TRBJ2-7	TRBV4-1	CASSQETAGASYEQYF
TRBJ1-1	TRBV19	CACRMTGRNTEAFF
TRBJ2-7	TRBV11-2	CASSLDPSPGAYEQYF
TRBJ2-7	TRBV19	CASSRRPGQGARTYEQYF
TRBJ1-1	TRBV5-4	CASSPPGTGEAFF
TRBJ1-2	TRBV29-1	CSVEFGESGYTF
TRBJ2-3	TRBV10-2	CASKGGRADTQYF
TRBJ2-4	TRBV15	CATSASRWGDIQYF
TRBJ2-2	TRBV7-8	CASSFLMGTSGGELFF
TRBJ2-1	TRBV29-1	CSVDEGRSSYNEQFF
TRBJ2-1	TRBV4-3	CASSPWAGGEQFF
TRBJ2-5	TRBV7-9	CASSSVSRGQETQYF
TRBJ2-6	TRBV2	CASKVTGAVGANVLTF
TRBJ1-3	TRBV4-1	CASSQYTGFQGNTIYF
TRBJ2-2	TRBV28	CASSLRGARTGGTGELFF
TRBJ2-7	TRBV4-3	CASSQDLGGYEQYF
TRBJ2-3	TRBV5-8	CASSTGLAGTDTQYF
TRBJ1-1	TRBV23-1	CASSLSRSEAFF
TRBJ2-5	TRBV5-3	CARSFRAGETQYF
TRBJ2-2	TRBV7-7	CASGLAGGPGTGELFF
TRBJ2-2	TRBV28	CASRGGVAGELFF